This TCR beta chain was documented in a study of T cell clonotyping in hematopoietic cell transplantation. Study details: Pretransplant recipient samples were taken after cytoreduction.

Indicated time point: recipient sample about 28 days before transplant, after cytoreduction. A word on this clone: Its antigen is as yet unknown.

Repertoires were generated with immunoSEQ multiplex PCR, while TCRdb's copy carries only in-frame clones and drops some. The sample lists more than 2,500 clones, 90% to 96% occurring once. Study-wide results and caveats: Pathologically expanded recipient clonotypes increased progressively from day 30 to day 180 as diversity fell. Few recipient clonotypes overlapped donors; over 95% were de novo at given depth.

V lost 6 bases and J lost 7, with 15 bases in between. The germline V gene has CDR1 MDHEN and CDR2 SYDVKM. This CDR3 is built from 13 residues. This material consisted of peripheral blood mononuclear cells, taken before stem cell transplant. The clonotype comes from a woman in her forties or fifties with chronic myeloid leukemia. Some clones in this sample may be carry-over from other donors' samples. The J gene is TRBJ1-1, the V gene TRBV28, with D maybe TRBD1 (6 bases). The CDR3 loop reads CASSRRGTYEAFF. In DNA, the CDR3 is TGTGCCAGCAGCCGACGAGGGACATATGAAGCTTTCTTT. Complete variable domain (other parts from reference TRBV28 and TRBJ1-1): DVKVTQSSRYLVKRTGEKVFLECVQDMDHENMFWYRQDPGLGLRLIYFSYDVKMKEKGDIPEGYSVSREKKERFSLILESASTNQTSMYLCASSRRGTYEAFFGQGTRLTVV.